The sequence of this T cell receptor beta chain was determined in a study of Ad26.COV2.S vaccination and SARS-CoV-2 variants. Whole-study context: Sample donor was a member of the COV1001 Ad26.COV2.S trial arm.

Specified treatment: roughly 19 received Ad26.COV2.S at low or high dose, single or two shots; about 5 received placebo; per-sample allocation not given. Sampling was performed 63 days after the first vaccine or placebo injection. With regard to this clone: Its antigen is undetermined.

Between the trimmed V and J ends, which lost 5 bases and 8 bases, there was a span of 9 bases. The CDR3 extends over 11 amino acids. In germline, CDR1 is SGHTA, CDR2 FQGNSA. Study results and caveats: With respect to non-spike TCR breadth, vaccine and placebo recipients were similar. Possible underestimation of total T cell responses by the TCR breadth and depth analyses was noted. Among vaccine recipients, spike-specific TCR breadth exceeded that of placebo recipients.

The table came from immunoSEQ multiplex PCR; TCRdb's copy has only in-frame clones and leaves some out. The table records some 340,000 clones, 70% to 90% of them present only once. The J gene is TRBJ1-1, the V gene TRBV7-2; D uncertain. This sequence was found in a person between 18 and 59 years old who received the Ad26.COV2.S COVID-19 vaccine or a placebo. The input for sequencing was peripheral blood, taken in a trial of Ad26.COV2.S vaccine versus placebo. CDR3 in DNA: TGTGCCAGCAGCCGTGCCGGGGAAGCTTTCTTT. It encodes CASSRAGEAFF.